These 24 T cell receptor beta chains were all obtained from the same sample, sequenced in a study of CD8+CD57+ T cells in acquired aplastic anemia (dated by TCRdb to the late 2010s). The listed sequencing device is Illumina HiSeq 2000. Profiling of TCR beta VDJ combinations and CDR3 sequences used genomic DNA as the template. TCRdb trimmed the raw reads at Q25, called clones with MiXCR and kept productive beta chains. Each record represents a unique CDR3 protein, reported with the most common genes and DNA among its rows. The sample table records about 160,000 distinct CDR3 sequences; around 48% of these occur just once. The ten largest clones capture 2.5% to 3.5% of the sample. Patients chosen for sequencing had shown expansion of CD8+CD57+ cells by flow cytometry. Sequencing was performed on sorted CD4+, CD8+, or CD8+CD57+ T cells (not recorded which) from PBMCs. Receptor source: a human donor with aplastic anemia.

The gene calls are TRBV19 and TRBJ2-5; no firm D call. V lost 4 bases and J 1 base, leaving 13 bases between the germline ends. The CDR3 has 15 amino acids. The germline gives CDR1 LNHDA, CDR2 SQIVND (reference sequence). For the CDR3, the DNA is TGTGCCAGTAGTACTCGCGACAACCTCCAAGAGACCCAGTACTTC. Its translation: CASSTRDNLQETQYF.

This clonotype was picked up a small number of times. The junction differs from germline at one of its ends, possibly a read error. This chain joins TRBV7-9 and TRBJ1-2, with a weak D call TRBD1 (6 bases). The germline V gene encodes CDR1 SEHNR and CDR2 FQNEAQ (reference sequence). This CDR3 has 12 residues. The CDR3 region is CASSQGRFTGNF. The CDR3 nucleotides are TGTGCCAGCAGCCAAGGGAGATTTACAGGGAACTTC.

This chain connects TRBV28 to TRBJ2-5; weak D call: TRBD1 (6 bases). Deletions cut 5 bases from V and 6 bases from J, with 16 bases between. This CDR3 has 14 residues. Germline V gene lookup returns CDR1 MDHEN and CDR2 SYDVKM. CDR3 sequence: CASSPSTRGQTQYF. In DNA form, the CDR3 reads TGTGCCAGCAGTCCCAGCACCAGGGGACAGACCCAGTACTTC.

This rearrangement joins TRBV20-1 to TRBJ2-7, with no clear D. The length of the CDR3 is 14 residues. V was trimmed by 3 bases and J by 0 bases, leaving 12 bases between them. CDR1 and CDR2 from the germline V gene are DFQATT and SNEGSKA (reference sequence). Written as DNA, the CDR3 is TGCAGTGCTAGTGAACCAGTGAGCTCCTACGAGCAGTACTTC. This sequence encodes CSASEPVSSYEQYF.

This chain joins TRBV15 and TRBJ1-5; D uncertain. The CDR3 is 14 amino acids. CDR1 and CDR2 (germline): LNHNV, YYDKDF (reference sequence). V lost 5 bases and J 7 bases, leaving 15 bases between the germline ends. The CDR3 DNA reads as TGTGCCACCAGCGGCAGGCGTGGCGTACAGCCCCAGCATTTT. It yields the protein CATSGRRGVQPQHF.

In its sample, this clonotype was seen many times. The chain recombines TRBV10-3 with TRBJ2-3, with 10 bases lining up with TRBD2. Per the germline V gene, CDR1 is ENHRY and CDR2 is SYGVKD. With V trimmed by 5 bases and J by 5 bases, 10 bases remained unmatched. The CDR3 totals 16 residues. The CDR3 nucleotides are TGTGCCATCAGTTTCACTGGGACTAGCGAGAAAGATACGCAGTATTTT. Protein sequence: CAISFTGTSEKDTQYF.

The J gene is TRBJ1-4, the V gene TRBV7-3; D is undetermined. The CDR3 contains 13 residues. CDR1 SGHTA and CDR2 FQGTGA come from the germline V gene. V dropped 5 bases and J dropped 7 bases, with 11 bases sitting between them. CDR3 loop: CASSVVGGEKLFF. CDR3 coding DNA: TGTGCCAGCAGCGTAGTAGGAGGTGAAAAACTGTTTTTT. Looking up the rest from reference TRBV7-3 and TRBJ1-4 gives the full variable domain: GAGVSQTPSNKVTEKGKYVELRCDPISGHTALYWYRQSLGQGPEFLIYFQGTGAADDSGLPNDRFFAVRPEGSVSTLKIQRTERGDSAVYLCASSVVGGEKLFFGSGTQLSVL.

The table lists this clonotype with many counts. The chain links TRBV19 to TRBJ2-7, with D possibly matching TRBD2 (5 bases). The CDR3 totals 15 residues. V was pared by 5 bases and J by 0 bases, with 14 bases between. Germline CDR1 reads LNHDA; CDR2 reads SQIVND (reference sequence). The CDR3 loop reads CASSESGKSSYEQYF. CDR3 DNA sequence: TGTGCCAGTAGTGAAAGCGGAAAAAGCTCCTACGAGCAGTACTTC.

This clonotype showed up many times. The chain is built from TRBV20-1 and TRBJ2-5; TRBD2 is a possible D gene (5 bases). V was clipped by 3 bases and J by 5 bases, with 22 bases between them. Germline lookup yields CDR1 DFQATT and CDR2 SNEGSKA (reference sequence). The CDR3 runs 16 residues. CDR3 DNA: TGCAGTGCTAGCTTGAGAGGGCCCAATTTCCTGGAGACCCAGTACTTC. Its protein is CSASLRGPNFLETQYF.

V and J are TRBV7-9 and TRBJ1-6; D is possibly TRBD1 (5 bases). Germline CDR1 reads SEHNR; CDR2 reads FQNEAQ (reference sequence). The CDR3 runs 14 residues. Trimming pared 0 bases from V and 5 bases from J, leaving 5 bases between. DNA of the CDR3: TGTGCCAGCAGCTTAGCAGGGGATAATTCACCCCTCCACTTT. This translates into CASSLAGDNSPLHF. The entire variable domain, with the rest obtained from reference TRBV7-9 and TRBJ1-6, is as follows: DTGVSQNPRHKITKRGQNVTFRCDPISEHNRLYWYRQTLGQGPEFLTYFQNEAQLEKSRLLSDRFSAERPKGSFSTLEIQRTEQGDSAMYLCASSLAGDNSPLHFGNGTRLTVT.

This clonotype was observed a few times. The rearrangement links TRBV20-1 to TRBJ1-1, with TRBD1 matching 9 bases. CDR1 and CDR2 from the germline V gene are DFQATT and SNEGSKA (reference sequence). Germline trimming cut 3 bases from V and 10 bases from J; bases unmatched to any gene: 3. The CDR3 spans 11 residues. The CDR3 region has the DNA TGCAGTGCTAGCAAGACAGGGGGAGCTTTCTTT. This encodes CSASKTGGAFF.

The rearrangement links TRBV2 to TRBJ2-7; perhaps D is TRBD1 or TRBD2 (5 bases each). V lost 7 bases and J lost 2, with 9 bases in between. Germline CDR1 reads SNHLY; CDR2 reads FYNNEI. The CDR3 has 12 residues. CDR3 loop: CASNQGAYEQYF. The CDR3 DNA reads as TGTGCCAGCAATCAGGGAGCCTACGAGCAGTACTTC. The full variable domain, with the rest looked up from reference TRBV2 and TRBJ2-7, is EPEVTQTPSHQVTQMGQEVILRCVPISNHLYFYWYRQILGQKVEFLVSFYNNEISEKSEIFDDQFSVERPDGSNFTLKIRSTKLEDSAMYFCASNQGAYEQYFGPGTRLTVT.

The rearrangement uses TRBV20-1 and TRBJ2-1; 9 bases line up with TRBD1. The CDR3 is 15 residues long. Germline CDR1 is DFQATT and CDR2 is SNEGSKA (reference sequence). V trimming: 7 bases; J trimming: 4 bases; junction bases outside the gene matches: 11. The CDR3 DNA sequence: TGCAGTGTAATGCCGGGACAGGGAAGATACAATGAGCAGTTCTTC. Translated: CSVMPGQGRYNEQFF.

V gene TRBV9 combines with J gene TRBJ2-5; tentatively, D is TRBD1 or TRBD2 (6 bases each). The V end was cut by 0 bases, the J end by 2 bases, with 11 bases between. Germline CDR1 reads SGDLS; CDR2 reads YYNGEE. The CDR3 is made up of 15 amino acids. This CDR3 reads CASSVAGALQETQYF. The CDR3 DNA sequence: TGTGCCAGCAGCGTAGCGGGGGCCCTACAAGAGACCCAGTACTTC.

The chain carries TRBV9 and TRBJ1-1; TRBD1 matches 9 bases. CDR1 SGDLS and CDR2 YYNGEE come from the germline V gene. The CDR3 is 18 residues long. J was trimmed by 0 bases and V by 3 bases; bases with no gene match: 12. As DNA, the CDR3 is TGTGCCAGCAGCGCCGGAGACACCGGGACAGGGATGAACACTGAAGCTTTCTTT. This gives the protein CASSAGDTGTGMNTEAFF.

This clonotype occurred many times. V is TRBV5-1 and J is TRBJ2-2; 9 bases are shared with TRBD1. With 4 bases clipped from V and 3 bases from J, the junction kept 10 bases outside the gene matches. This CDR3 has 17 residues. Per the germline V gene, CDR1 is SGHRS and CDR2 is YFSETQ. CDR3 sequence: CASSLPPGQGDTGELFF. CDR3 in DNA: TGCGCCAGCAGCCTACCCCCGGGACAGGGTGACACCGGGGAGCTGTTTTTT.

This clonotype was counted ten times or more. The V gene is TRBV6-1, the J gene TRBJ2-1; D remains unclear. Trimming removed 2 bases from V and 15 bases from J, with 17 bases in between. This CDR3 has 13 amino acids. Germline values: CDR1 MNHNS, CDR2 SASEGT. Here the CDR3 DNA reads TGTGCCAGCAGTGAACCCCCGGTACCGTTACCGTTCTTC. Translated, it gives CASSEPPVPLPFF.

The J gene is TRBJ1-2, the V gene TRBV7-8; perhaps TRBD1 as D (5 bases). V was pared by 5 bases and J by 5 bases, with 12 bases between. CDR1 is SGHVS, CDR2 FQNEAQ, per germline. The CDR3 spans 13 residues. The CDR3 coding sequence is TGTGCCAGCAGCGAGGGGTGGACATATGGCTACACCTTC. This gives the protein CASSEGWTYGYTF.

This clonotype was observed at least ten times. The rearrangement links TRBV6-5 to TRBJ2-7, with 7 bases matching TRBD2. The CDR3 runs to 15 residues. V trimming: 2 bases; J trimming: 6 bases; junction bases outside the gene matches: 10. The germline V gene has CDR1 MNHEY and CDR2 SVGAGI. The CDR3 DNA is TGTGCCAGCAGTTACGGTGGTGGGAGGGCCGGCGAGCAGTACTTC. It codes for CASSYGGGRAGEQYF.

The chain has TRBV2 and TRBJ2-7, with TRBD1 identical over 8 bases. The CDR3 has 15 residues. Germline V gene sequence: CDR1 SNHLY, CDR2 FYNNEI. The ends lost 5 bases at V and 3 bases at J; junction bases unmatched: 9. CDR3 nucleotide sequence: TGTGCCAGCAGTCCCGGACAGGGAAGTGTCTACGAGCAGTACTTC. Amino acids: CASSPGQGSVYEQYF.

The sample holds many counts of this clonotype. The rearrangement links TRBV14 to TRBJ1-6, with D perhaps matching TRBD1 (5 bases). The CDR3 runs to 16 residues. Trimming took 5 bases from V and 11 from J, leaving 22 bases between them. The germline CDR1 and CDR2 sequences are SGHDN and FVKESK. The CDR3 region is CASSERSGSLIPPLHF. The CDR3 nucleotides are TGTGCCAGCAGCGAAAGATCAGGGAGCCTGATTCCACCCCTCCACTTT.

A word on this clonotype: It may be a read error: a sequence one base away is much more abundant. The V and J genes are TRBV6-2 or TRBV6-3 and TRBJ2-7; TRBD2 matches 13 bases. The J segment lost 4 bases and the V segment lost 4 bases, leaving 7 bases of the junction unmatched. The germline CDR1 and CDR2 sequences are MNHEY and SVGEGT. The CDR3 consists of 16 residues. The CDR3 reads CASSCSLLAGGYEQYF. The CDR3, as DNA: TGTGCCAGCAGTTGCTCGCTACTAGCGGGAGGGTACGAGCAGTACTTC.

This clonotype was recorded at least ten times. The chain joins TRBV12-3 or TRBV12-4 to TRBJ1-1; no clear D gene. This CDR3 has 16 amino acids. Deletions cut 3 bases from V and 4 bases from J, with 18 bases between. Here the CDR3 reads CASSFGVAGIGTEAFF. The CDR3 bases are TGTGCCAGCAGTTTTGGGGTGGCAGGCATAGGCACTGAAGCTTTCTTT.

This clonotype was seen ten or more times. The rearrangement links TRBV20-1 to TRBJ2-1; no reliable D call. V was cut by 3 bases and J by 6 bases, with 6 bases left in between. Per germline, CDR1 DFQATT and CDR2 SNEGSKA (reference sequence). This CDR3 is 11 amino acids long. The CDR3 loop reads CSARGLNEQFF. The DNA for the CDR3 is TGCAGTGCTAGGGGCCTCAATGAGCAGTTCTTC.